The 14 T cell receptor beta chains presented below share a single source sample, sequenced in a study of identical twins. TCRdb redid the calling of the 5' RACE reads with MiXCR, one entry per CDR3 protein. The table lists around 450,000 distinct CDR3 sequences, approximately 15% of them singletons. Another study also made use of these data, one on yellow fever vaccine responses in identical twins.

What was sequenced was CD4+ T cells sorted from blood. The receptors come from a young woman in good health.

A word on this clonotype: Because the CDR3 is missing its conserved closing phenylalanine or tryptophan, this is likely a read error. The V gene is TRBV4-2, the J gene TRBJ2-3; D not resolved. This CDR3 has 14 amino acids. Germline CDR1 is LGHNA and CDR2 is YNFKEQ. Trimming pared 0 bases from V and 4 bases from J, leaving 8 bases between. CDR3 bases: TGTGCCAGCAGCCAAGAAAGATACTCAGATACGCAGTATCTT. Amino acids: CASSQERYSDTQYL.

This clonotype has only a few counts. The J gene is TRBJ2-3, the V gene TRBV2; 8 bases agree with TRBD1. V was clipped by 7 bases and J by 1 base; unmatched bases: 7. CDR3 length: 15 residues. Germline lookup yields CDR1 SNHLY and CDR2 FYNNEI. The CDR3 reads CASTLDRVGTDTQYF. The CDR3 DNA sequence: TGTGCCAGCACTTTGGACAGGGTGGGCACAGATACGCAGTATTTT.

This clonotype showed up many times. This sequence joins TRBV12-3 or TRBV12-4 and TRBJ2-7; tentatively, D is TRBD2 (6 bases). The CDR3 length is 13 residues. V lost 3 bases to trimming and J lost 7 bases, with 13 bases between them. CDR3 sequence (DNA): TGTGCCAGCAGTTTTGGGGGAGGCTGGGAGCAGTACTTC. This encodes CASSFGGGWEQYF.

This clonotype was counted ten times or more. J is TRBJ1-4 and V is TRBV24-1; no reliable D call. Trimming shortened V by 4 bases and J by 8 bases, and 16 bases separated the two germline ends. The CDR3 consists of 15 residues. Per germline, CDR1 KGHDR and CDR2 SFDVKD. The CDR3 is CATSDPAGSAEKLFF. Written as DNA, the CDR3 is TGTGCCACCAGTGACCCTGCAGGATCGGCGGAAAAACTGTTTTTT.

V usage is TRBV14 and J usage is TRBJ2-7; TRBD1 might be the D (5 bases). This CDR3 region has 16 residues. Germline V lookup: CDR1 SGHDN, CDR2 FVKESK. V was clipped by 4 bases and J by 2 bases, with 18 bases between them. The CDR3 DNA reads TGTGCCAGCAGCCCCTTAACAGGCCTGGGCCCCTACGAGCAGTACTTC. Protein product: CASSPLTGLGPYEQYF.

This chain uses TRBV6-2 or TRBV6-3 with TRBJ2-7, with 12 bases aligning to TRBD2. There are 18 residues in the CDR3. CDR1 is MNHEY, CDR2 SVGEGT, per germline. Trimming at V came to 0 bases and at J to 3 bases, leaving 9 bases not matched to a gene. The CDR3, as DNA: TGTGCCAGCAGTTACTCCCCTAGCGGGGGGGCCCACTACTACGAGCAGTACTTC. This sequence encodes CASSYSPSGGAHYYEQYF.

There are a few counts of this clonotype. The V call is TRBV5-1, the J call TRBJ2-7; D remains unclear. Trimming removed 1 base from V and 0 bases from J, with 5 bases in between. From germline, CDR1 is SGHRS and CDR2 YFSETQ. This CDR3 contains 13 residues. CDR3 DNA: TGCGCCAGCAGCTTGTCGAACTCCTACGAGCAGTACTTC. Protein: CASSLSNSYEQYF.

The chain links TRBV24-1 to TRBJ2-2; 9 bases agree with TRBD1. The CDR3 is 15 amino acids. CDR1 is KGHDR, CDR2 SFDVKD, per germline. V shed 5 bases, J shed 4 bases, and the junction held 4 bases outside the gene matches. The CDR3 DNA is TGTGCCACCAGTGTACGACAGGGGGTCACCGGGGAGCTGTTTTTT. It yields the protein CATSVRQGVTGELFF.

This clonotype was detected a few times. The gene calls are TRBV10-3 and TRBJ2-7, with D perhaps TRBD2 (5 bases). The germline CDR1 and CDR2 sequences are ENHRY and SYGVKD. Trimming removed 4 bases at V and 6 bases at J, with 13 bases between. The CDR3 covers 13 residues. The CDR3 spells CAISGGVEGEQYF. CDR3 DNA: TGTGCCATCAGTGGGGGAGTTGAGGGCGAGCAGTACTTC.

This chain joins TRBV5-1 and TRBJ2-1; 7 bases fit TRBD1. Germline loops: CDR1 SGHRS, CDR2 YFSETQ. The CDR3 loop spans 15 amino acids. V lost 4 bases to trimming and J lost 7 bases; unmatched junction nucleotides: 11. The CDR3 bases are TGCGCCAGCAGCAAAACAGGGGCTTTATCGAATGAGCAGTTCTTC. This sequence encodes CASSKTGALSNEQFF.

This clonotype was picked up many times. The CDR3 protein is CSARDRSGNTYEQYF. CDR3 DNA: TGCAGTGCTAGAGATCGTTCAGGGAACACCTACGAGCAGTACTTC. This chain uses TRBV20-1 with TRBJ2-7; D possibly corresponds to TRBD1 (5 bases). The V end was cut by 0 bases, the J end by 2 bases, with 14 bases between. This CDR3 region has 15 residues. CDR1 and CDR2 (germline): DFQATT, SNEGSKA (reference sequence).

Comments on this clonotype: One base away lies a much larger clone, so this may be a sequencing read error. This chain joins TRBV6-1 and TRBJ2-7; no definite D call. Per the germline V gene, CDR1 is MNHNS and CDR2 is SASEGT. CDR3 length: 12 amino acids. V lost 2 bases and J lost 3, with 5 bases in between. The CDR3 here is CASSEKGYEQYF. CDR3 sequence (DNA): TGTGCCAGCAGTGAAAAGGGCTACGAGCAGTACTTC.

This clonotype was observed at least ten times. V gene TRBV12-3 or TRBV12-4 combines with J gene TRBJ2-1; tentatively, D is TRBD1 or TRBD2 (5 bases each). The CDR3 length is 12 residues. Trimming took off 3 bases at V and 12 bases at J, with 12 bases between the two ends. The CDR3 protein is CASSFPIGGQFF. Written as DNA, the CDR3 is TGTGCCAGCAGTTTCCCCATTGGGGGGCAGTTCTTC.

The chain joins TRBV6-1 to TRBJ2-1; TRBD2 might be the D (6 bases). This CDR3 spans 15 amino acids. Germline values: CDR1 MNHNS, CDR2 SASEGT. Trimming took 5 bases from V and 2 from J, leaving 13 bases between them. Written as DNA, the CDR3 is TGTGCCAGCAGTACCGGGGACTCCCCCTACAATGAGCAGTTCTTC. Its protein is CASSTGDSPYNEQFF.